Given below is one TCR beta chain in context. In germline, CDR1 is WNHNN, CDR2 SYGVQD (reference sequence). The V end was cut by 5 bases, the J end by 2 bases, with 19 bases between. The CDR3 spans 17 residues. This entry is derived from a study of blood T cell repertoires in COVID-19. TCRdb's copy holds only in-frame clones and misses some; the assay was immunoSEQ multiplex PCR. The sample lists 450,000 to 500,000 clones; about nine tenths were seen once. This clonotype was sampled from a woman aged 18-35 years who had recovered from COVID-19. V gene TRBV10-1 combines with J gene TRBJ1-3, with D unclear. Source material: PBMCs or T cells enriched from blood (not recorded which). CDR3 nucleotides: TGCGCCAGCAGTAACCCCTCCAAAGGGAGAACTGGAAACACCATATATTTT. It yields the protein CASSNPSKGRTGNTIYF.